The next 2 T cell receptor beta chains were all read from a single sample in a study of T cells after posttransplantation cyclophosphamide. TCRdb's copy holds only in-frame clones and misses some; the assay was immunoSEQ multiplex PCR. In the table there are just over 65,000 clones, roughly 93% of which are singletons. Sequencing was carried out using PBMCs. These receptors all stem from a woman in her twenties or thirties in good health and a related stem cell transplant donor.

This chain links TRBV10-3 with TRBJ1-3, with TRBD1 as a possible D gene (5 bases). V was pared by 6 bases and J by 0 bases, with 12 bases between. This CDR3 has 15 amino acids. Germline CDR1 and CDR2: ENHRY and SYGVKD. DNA for the CDR3: TGTGCCATCAGCTACGGGACCGTCTCTGGAAACACCATATATTTT. This translates into CAISYGTVSGNTIYF.

The genes are TRBV7-3 and TRBJ1-6; D unresolved. Germline V gene data show CDR1 as SGHTA and CDR2 as FQGTGA. The CDR3 has 16 residues. Trimming removed 2 bases at V and 0 bases at J, with 8 bases between. The CDR3 nucleotides read TGTGCCAGCAGCTTAGGCGTCAGCTCCTATAATTCACCCCTCCACTTT. Translating it yields CASSLGVSSYNSPLHF.